The 7 T cell receptor beta chains presented below share a single source sample, sequenced in a study of blood T cell repertoires in COVID-19. Method: immunoSEQ multiplex PCR; TCRdb's copy keeps in-frame clones and lacks some. The data show some 300,000 clones, roughly 86% seen once. The material sequenced was PBMCs or T cells enriched from blood (not recorded which). All receptors come from a woman aged 25 to 39 who had recovered from COVID-19.

This clone occurred once. This chain links TRBV4-1 with TRBJ1-1; D is uncertain. CDR3 length: 19 residues. Trimming removed 0 bases at V and 4 bases at J, with 24 bases between. In germline, CDR1 is MGHRA, CDR2 YSYEKL. For the CDR3, the DNA is TGCGCCAGCAGCCAAGATCGGCGGGGAAGGTTTGTGACGGGCACTGAAGCTTTCTTT. Translated, it gives CASSQDRRGRFVTGTEAFF.

The J gene is TRBJ1-5, the V gene TRBV12-3 or TRBV12-4; D is ambiguous. This CDR3 has 12 amino acids. V was trimmed by 7 bases and J by 4 bases, leaving 8 bases between them. The CDR3 nucleotides read TGTGCCAGCACCTTTACAAATCAGCCCCAGCATTTT. Translation gives CASTFTNQPQHF.

The chain joins TRBV6-5 to TRBJ2-1; 11 nucleotides match TRBD2. The V segment lost 8 bases and the J segment 10 bases; nucleotides outside the gene matches: 10. There are 14 residues in the CDR3. The V gene's germline CDR1 is MNHEY and CDR2 SVGAGI. CDR3 sequence: CASGRLAGGAEQFF. The CDR3 bases are TGTGCCAGCGGCCGGCTAGCGGGAGGAGCCGAGCAGTTCTTC.

The chain employs TRBV7-6 and TRBJ2-3; TRBD2 agrees at 7 bases. V trimming: 2 bases; J trimming: 8 bases; junction bases outside the gene matches: 16. The length of the CDR3 is 17 residues. Per germline, CDR1 SGHVS and CDR2 FNYEAQ. The DNA for the CDR3 is TGTGCCAGCAGCTTAATCCCCGGGACTAACGGGGCCGGTACGCAGTATTTT. This gives the protein CASSLIPGTNGAGTQYF.

The chain employs TRBV19 and TRBJ1-5; tentative D call: TRBD1 (5 bases). The germline V gene has CDR1 LNHDA and CDR2 SQIVND (reference sequence). Trimming pared 4 bases from V and 0 bases from J, leaving 16 bases between. This CDR3 has 17 residues. CDR3 nucleotides: TGTGCCAGTAGTAAGGGGCCCATTGCGCATAGCAATCAGCCCCAGCATTTT. Translation gives CASSKGPIAHSNQPQHF.

This chain joins TRBV7-9 and TRBJ2-3, with 11 bases that match TRBD2. J was trimmed by 2 bases and V by 1 base; bases with no gene match: 8. The CDR3 spans 18 residues. From germline, CDR1 is SEHNR and CDR2 FQNEAQ (reference sequence). The CDR3 nucleotides read TGTGCCAGCAGCTTAGGACCCATAGCGGGAGGGGACACAGATACGCAGTATTTT. This translates into CASSLGPIAGGDTDTQYF.

The chain joins TRBV21-1 to TRBJ1-1. TRBV21-1 corresponds to a pseudogene. CDR3 length: 17 amino acids. This CDR3 is CASSKSGWGYMNTEAFF. CDR3 DNA: TGTGCCAGCAGCAAATCGGGATGGGGTTACATGAACACTGAAGCTTTCTTT.